This T cell receptor (beta chain) was sequenced for a study of CD8 T cells in ankylosing spondylitis. Via MiXCR, TCRdb re-called the 5' RACE reads, giving one row per CDR3 protein. The repertoire holds 270,000 or so distinct CDR3 sequences, with 18% as singletons. Trimming took 5 bases from V and 5 from J; bases not matched to a gene: 8. Germline V gives CDR1 MNHNS, CDR2 SASEGT. The CDR3 is made up of 16 amino acids. Material: blood, either unsorted or a sorted T cell fraction (not recorded which). The chain combines TRBV6-1 with TRBJ2-3; the match to TRBD1 covers 12 bases. This TCR came from a male donor with ankylosing spondylitis or in good health (not recorded which). The CDR3, as DNA: TGTGCCAGCAGTACCTGGGGACAGGGGGCCTTAGATACGCAGTATTTT. Its protein product is CASSTWGQGALDTQYF.